This T cell receptor beta chain was sequenced for a study of beta chain features in type 1 diabetes. Study results and caveats: Short templates might get an advantage during PCR, and this would be equal in patients and controls.

This clone was observed a few times. Antigen specificity is unknown. CDR1 and CDR2 (germline): KGHSH, LQKENI. V lost 5 bases and J lost 3, with 20 bases in between. This CDR3 spans 18 amino acids. Of the isolated RNA, all was reverse transcribed, and so the sequenced material was expressed TCRB transcripts. Only in-frame clones appear in the TCRdb table, and some are missing; sequencing was by immunoSEQ multiplex PCR. The table has some 900,000 clones, roughly 16% seen once. This clonotype was sampled from a woman between 18 and 29 years old in good health. What was sequenced was naive CD4+ T cells from blood. The genes are TRBV18 and TRBJ2-6; perhaps TRBD1 as D (6 bases). The CDR3 protein is CASSVRQDLSYGANVLTF. The CDR3 DNA reads as TGTGCCAGCTCAGTCCGACAGGACCTTTCATATGGGGCCAACGTCCTGACTTTC.